A single sample gave rise to the 32 T cell receptor beta chains below, sequenced in a study of blood T cell repertoires in COVID-19. TCRdb's table, derived via immunoSEQ multiplex PCR, lists solely in-frame clones and lacks some. The sample has about 9,000 clones, 84% seen once. The sequenced sample consisted of peripheral blood. The source of these receptors is a human donor in a cohort sampled during active COVID-19.

The rearrangement uses TRBV7-2 and TRBJ1-1; D uncertain. Germline-derived CDR1 and CDR2 are SGHTA and FQGNSA. Trimming removed 5 bases at V and 0 bases at J, with 7 bases between. The CDR3 loop spans 13 amino acids. Here the CDR3 reads CASSPQLNTEAFF. The DNA of the CDR3 is TGTGCCAGCAGCCCCCAATTGAACACTGAAGCTTTCTTT.

V usage is TRBV7-9 and J usage is TRBJ1-1; 12 nucleotides agree with TRBD1. The CDR3 runs 16 residues. Germline CDR1 reads SEHNR; CDR2 reads FQNEAQ (reference sequence). V dropped 2 bases and J dropped 6; count of bases not matched to a gene: 7. CDR3 sequence reads: CASSLRDRGQFAEAFF. In DNA form, the CDR3 reads TGTGCCAGCAGCTTAAGGGACAGGGGGCAGTTCGCTGAAGCTTTCTTT.

The chain links TRBV5-4 to TRBJ2-7; 7 nucleotides align to TRBD1. This CDR3 has 14 amino acids. Trimming at V came to 4 bases and at J to 5 bases, leaving 9 bases not matched to a gene. Germline loops: CDR1 SGHNT, CDR2 YYREEE (reference sequence). CDR3 region: CASSLDRWANEQYF. The CDR3 nucleotides are TGTGCCAGCAGCCTGGACAGGTGGGCCAACGAGCAGTACTTC.

This chain uses TRBV3-1 (or the pseudogene TRBV3-2) with TRBJ2-5; possible D gene TRBD1, 6 bases. Germline V gives CDR1 LGHDT, CDR2 YNNKEL (reference sequence). The V end lost 1 base, the J end lost 5 bases, and 23 bases lay between the germline ends. The CDR3 sequence is 18 residues long. The CDR3 protein is CASSQVPGTTAQGETQYF. The CDR3 DNA reads as TGTGCCAGCAGCCAAGTTCCCGGGACCACCGCCCAGGGGGAGACCCAGTACTTC.

The sample holds one count of this clone. The chain couples TRBV7-2 to TRBJ1-2; D not resolved. Per germline, CDR1 SGHTA and CDR2 FQGNSA. Between the trimmed V and J ends, which lost 4 bases and 2 bases, there was a span of 14 bases. The CDR3 loop spans 15 amino acids. The DNA of the CDR3 is TGTGCCAGCAGCTCCCGTCGGGGTTCCAACTATGGCTACACCTTC. The encoded protein is CASSSRRGSNYGYTF.

This chain uses TRBV3-1 (or the pseudogene TRBV3-2) with TRBJ2-2; D might be TRBD2 (6 bases). The CDR3 totals 16 residues. The V gene lost 7 bases and the J gene lost 4 bases, with 19 bases spanning the gap. Germline values: CDR1 LGHDT, CDR2 YNNKEL (reference sequence). The CDR3 region has the DNA TGTGCCAGCAATCACGGACGGGGGAGTGGCACCGGGGAGCTGTTTTTT. Translation: CASNHGRGSGTGELFF.

The chain has TRBV9 and TRBJ1-4, with 9 positions matching TRBD1. The V gene's germline CDR1 is SGDLS and CDR2 YYNGEE. CDR3 size: 16 residues. Trimming cost V 3 bases and J 8 bases; bases outside gene matches: 11. The CDR3 region has the DNA TGTGCCAGCAGCGACGATAACAGGGGGCGAATGGAAAAACTGTTTTTT. The encoded protein is CASSDDNRGRMEKLFF.

In its sample, this clone was seen once. The V gene is TRBV15, the J gene TRBJ1-1; 8 bases map to TRBD1. The germline V gene encodes CDR1 LNHNV and CDR2 YYDKDF (reference sequence). The CDR3 totals 16 residues. The V and J ends lost 6 bases and 1 base, in that order; junction bases with no gene match: 10. CDR3 protein: CATRTGQGRTNTEAFF. CDR3 DNA sequence: TGTGCCACCAGAACAGGACAGGGTAGAACGAACACTGAAGCTTTCTTT.

This clone was observed a few times. The rearrangement uses TRBV2 and TRBJ1-3; 7 bases are shared with TRBD1. Germline-derived CDR1 and CDR2 are SNHLY and FYNNEI. J gave up 0 bases and V 5 bases, and 4 bases lay outside the gene matches. The length of the CDR3 is 15 residues. The CDR3 sequence: CASSKGGSSGNTIYF. The CDR3 nucleotides are TGTGCCAGCAGTAAAGGGGGCTCCTCTGGAAACACCATATATTTT.

This clone turned up a few times. The rearrangement joins TRBV6-2 or TRBV6-3 to TRBJ2-7; D perhaps matches TRBD1 (5 bases). The germline V gene has CDR1 MNHEY and CDR2 SVGEGT. The CDR3 contains 16 residues. The V end was cut by 3 bases, the J end by 3 bases, with 18 bases between. CDR3 in DNA: TGTGCCAGCAGTTATCCGCCGGCAGGGTTTAACTACGAGCAGTACTTC. This translates into CASSYPPAGFNYEQYF.

J is TRBJ2-7 and V is TRBV25-1; maybe TRBD1 (5 bases). Germline values: CDR1 MGHDK, CDR2 SYGVNS. CDR3 size: 12 residues. The ends were cut back, 6 bases at V and 2 bases at J, with 8 bases in the middle. The CDR3 nucleotides are TGTGCCAGCAGGGGGCAGACCTACGAGCAGTACTTC. This encodes CASRGQTYEQYF.

This clone was seen a handful of times. The chain recombines TRBV6-6 with TRBJ1-3; D is uncertain. The V gene's germline CDR1 is MNHNY and CDR2 SVGAGI (reference sequence). The CDR3 is 13 residues long. Trimming stripped 6 bases from V and 4 bases from J, with 10 bases between. This CDR3 reads CASSQSAGNTIYF. CDR3 nucleotides: TGTGCCAGCAGCCAGTCTGCAGGAAACACCATATATTTT.

This chain links TRBV5-6 with TRBJ2-2, with 13 bases fitting TRBD2. CDR3 length: 17 amino acids. V gave up 4 bases and J gave up 2 bases; unmatched junction bases: 5. The germline gives CDR1 SGHDT, CDR2 YYEEEE. The CDR3 loop is CASSALAGGPNTGELFF. In DNA, the CDR3 is TGTGCCAGCAGCGCACTAGCGGGGGGGCCCAACACCGGGGAGCTGTTTTTT. The variable domain in full, completed from reference TRBV5-6 and TRBJ2-2, reads DAGVTQSPTHLIKTRGQQVTLRCSPKSGHDTVSWYQQALGQGPQFIFQYYEEEERQRGNFPDRFSGHQFPNYSSELNVNALLLGDSALYLCASSALAGGPNTGELFFGEGSRLTVL.

The rearrangement uses TRBV10-3 and TRBJ1-1, with 8 bases that match TRBD1. The CDR3 extends over 11 amino acids. Trimming removed 4 bases from V and 9 bases from J; junction bases left unmatched: 1. CDR1 and CDR2 from the germline V gene are ENHRY and SYGVKD. The CDR3 is CAISGQGQAFF. CDR3 DNA sequence: TGTGCCATCAGTGGACAGGGGCAAGCTTTCTTT.

This chain connects TRBV2 to TRBJ1-5, with a tentative D call TRBD1 (6 bases). From germline, CDR1 is SNHLY and CDR2 FYNNEI. The CDR3 totals 15 residues. V was pared by 2 bases and J by 3 bases, with 11 bases between. The CDR3 nucleotides read TGTGCCAGCAGTGAAACAGGGATATCCAATCAGCCCCAGCATTTT. It codes for CASSETGISNQPQHF.

The V gene is TRBV28, the J gene TRBJ1-1; D remains unclear. CDR3 length equals 11 residues. V shed 6 bases and J shed 3 bases, with 5 bases lying between them. Germline CDR1 is MDHEN and CDR2 is SYDVKM. CDR3 protein: CASRRYTEAFF. The CDR3 nucleotides are TGTGCCAGCAGACGGTACACTGAAGCTTTCTTT.

V gene TRBV24-1 combines with J gene TRBJ2-7; D possibly corresponds to TRBD1 (6 bases). The V gene's germline CDR1 is KGHDR and CDR2 SFDVKD. V was trimmed by 5 bases and J by 0 bases, leaving 10 bases between them. The CDR3 covers 14 residues. CDR3 sequence: CATSVGTSSYEQYF. DNA of the CDR3: TGTGCCACCAGTGTTGGGACATCCTCCTACGAGCAGTACTTC.

The chain recombines TRBV5-4 with TRBJ2-1; D is perhaps TRBD2 (7 bases). The germline V gene encodes CDR1 SGHNT and CDR2 YYREEE (reference sequence). The V end lost 4 bases, the J end lost 6 bases, and 17 bases lay between the germline ends. The CDR3 contains 15 residues. The CDR3 here is CASSPPPGEGNEQFF. DNA of the CDR3: TGTGCCAGCAGCCCCCCCCCAGGGGAGGGCAATGAGCAGTTCTTC.

Only a few counts were recorded for this clone. The gene calls are TRBV30 and TRBJ2-6, with 12 bases identical to TRBD1. V shed 4 bases, J shed 12 bases, and the junction held 10 bases outside the gene matches. The CDR3 is 15 amino acids. Germline loops: CDR1 GTSNPN, CDR2 SVGIG (reference sequence). The CDR3 DNA follows: TGTGCCTGGAAGCGAAGGGACAGGGGGCGGCCCGTCCTGACTTTC. This sequence encodes CAWKRRDRGRPVLTF.

CDR3 DNA sequence: TGTGCCAGCAGGCGGGGAAGCACAGATACGCAGTATTTT. It encodes CASRRGSTDTQYF. This chain connects TRBV27 to TRBJ2-3; possible D gene TRBD2, 6 bases. CDR1 MNHEY and CDR2 SMNVEV come from the germline V gene (reference sequence). The CDR3 contains 13 residues. V lost 6 bases and J lost 0, with 7 bases in between.

V usage is TRBV3-1 (or the pseudogene TRBV3-2) and J usage is TRBJ2-1, with D maybe TRBD2 (6 bases). The CDR3 has 16 amino acids. Germline V gene sequence: CDR1 LGHDT, CDR2 YNNKEL (reference sequence). The germline V and J ends were trimmed by 4 bases and 0 bases, with 13 bases remaining between them. DNA for the CDR3: TGTGCCAGCAGCCGCGCCGGGGGAAGCTCCTACAATGAGCAGTTCTTC. Translation gives CASSRAGGSSYNEQFF.

This chain links TRBV19 with TRBJ1-1; D ambiguous. The CDR3 is made up of 11 amino acids. CDR1 and CDR2 (germline): LNHDA, SQIVND (reference sequence). Trimming stripped 7 bases from V and 6 bases from J, with 9 bases between. Written as DNA, the CDR3 is TGTGCCAGTATGAGAGTCCCTGAAGCTTTCTTT. Encoded protein: CASMRVPEAFF.

The chain links TRBV4-3 to TRBJ2-7; a possible D gene is TRBD2 (5 bases). The CDR3 spans 12 residues. Germline V lookup: CDR1 LGHNA, CDR2 YSLEER. Between the trimmed V and J ends, which lost 0 bases and 9 bases, there was a span of 9 bases. The CDR3 is CASSQEGGAQYF. CDR3 coding DNA: TGCGCCAGCAGCCAAGAAGGAGGCGCGCAGTACTTC.

This chain connects TRBV24-1 to TRBJ2-1; tentatively, D is TRBD1 (6 bases). The length of the CDR3 is 14 residues. The V gene's germline CDR1 is KGHDR and CDR2 SFDVKD. V gave up 3 bases and J gave up 4 bases, with 9 bases separating them. The CDR3 DNA follows: TGTGCCACCAGTGATAGGACAGCTTACAATGAGCAGTTCTTC. Amino acid sequence: CATSDRTAYNEQFF.

The chain recombines TRBV10-3 with TRBJ2-7, with D possibly TRBD2 on 5 matching bases. The germline gives CDR1 ENHRY, CDR2 SYGVKD. This CDR3 is built from 15 residues. V lost 8 bases and J 2 bases, leaving 19 bases between the germline ends. This CDR3 reads CAIGSGLEGAYEQYF. The CDR3 coding sequence is TGTGCCATCGGAAGTGGGCTTGAGGGTGCCTACGAGCAGTACTTC.

As to this clone: A read error may produce the germline difference seen at one junction end. This sequence joins TRBV2 and TRBJ2-7, with 11 bases identical to TRBD1. Per the germline V gene, CDR1 is SNHLY and CDR2 is FYNNEI. The CDR3 is 18 residues long. CDR3 sequence (DNA): TGTGCCAGCAGGGAAGGGGACAGGGGGACCCTAAGCTCCTACGAGCAGTACTTC. Translated, it gives CASREGDRGTLSSYEQYF.

The chain is built from TRBV6-2 or TRBV6-3 and TRBJ2-1; TRBD2 matches at 11 bases. After removal of 5 bases from V and 6 bases from J, the junction contained 6 bases not matched to a gene. Looked up from germline, CDR1 is MNHEY and CDR2 is SVGEGT. This CDR3 comprises 15 residues. CDR3 amino acids: CASSPRLAGGNEQFF. CDR3 coding DNA: TGTGCCAGCAGTCCCCGCCTAGCGGGGGGCAATGAGCAGTTCTTC.

V is TRBV9 and J is TRBJ2-1; 11 nucleotides agree with TRBD2. The J segment lost 1 base and the V segment lost 1 base, leaving 1 base of the junction unmatched. Per the germline V gene, CDR1 is SGDLS and CDR2 is YYNGEE. The CDR3 has 16 residues. CDR3 coding DNA: TGTGCCAGCAGCGTAATAGCGGGGGGGTCCTACAATGAGCAGTTCTTC. Translation gives CASSVIAGGSYNEQFF.

This clone was detected a few times. The CDR3 loop is CASSLGQGAAYEQYF. CDR3 coding DNA: TGTGCCAGCAGTTTAGGACAGGGGGCCGCCTACGAGCAGTACTTC. The chain couples TRBV27 to TRBJ2-7, with 11 bases aligning to TRBD1. Trimming at V came to 2 bases and at J to 2 bases, leaving 2 bases not matched to a gene. CDR1 and CDR2 from the germline V gene are MNHEY and SMNVEV (reference sequence). The CDR3 loop spans 15 amino acids.

The J gene is TRBJ1-4, the V gene TRBV5-1; 7 positions agree with TRBD1. Trimming removed 5 bases from V and 7 bases from J; junction bases left unmatched: 11. The CDR3 has 15 residues. In germline, CDR1 is SGHRS, CDR2 YFSETQ. The CDR3 coding sequence is TGCGCCAGCAGTTTGACAGGGCGAGATGGTGAAAAACTGTTTTTT. Its protein product is CASSLTGRDGEKLFF.

Concerning this clone itself: A much larger clonotype is one base distant, so this may be a read error. This chain joins TRBV30 and TRBJ2-7, with D maybe TRBD1 (6 bases). The CDR3 is 14 amino acids. Looked up from germline, CDR1 is GTSNPN and CDR2 is SVGIG (reference sequence). The V and J ends lost 4 bases and 0 bases respectively, with 13 bases between them. Here the CDR3 reads CAWKALGASYEQYF. The CDR3 bases are TGTGCCTGGAAGGCGTTGGGGGCCTCCTACGAGCAGTACTTC.

The CDR3 loop is CASSMGGKTAYEQYF. CDR3 nucleotides: TGTGCCAGTAGTATGGGGGGTAAGACTGCCTACGAGCAGTACTTC. V usage is TRBV19 and J usage is TRBJ2-7; D possibly corresponds to TRBD2 (6 bases). This CDR3 is 15 amino acids long. CDR1 and CDR2 from the germline V gene are LNHDA and SQIVND (reference sequence). V was clipped by 3 bases and J by 2 bases, with 14 bases between them.